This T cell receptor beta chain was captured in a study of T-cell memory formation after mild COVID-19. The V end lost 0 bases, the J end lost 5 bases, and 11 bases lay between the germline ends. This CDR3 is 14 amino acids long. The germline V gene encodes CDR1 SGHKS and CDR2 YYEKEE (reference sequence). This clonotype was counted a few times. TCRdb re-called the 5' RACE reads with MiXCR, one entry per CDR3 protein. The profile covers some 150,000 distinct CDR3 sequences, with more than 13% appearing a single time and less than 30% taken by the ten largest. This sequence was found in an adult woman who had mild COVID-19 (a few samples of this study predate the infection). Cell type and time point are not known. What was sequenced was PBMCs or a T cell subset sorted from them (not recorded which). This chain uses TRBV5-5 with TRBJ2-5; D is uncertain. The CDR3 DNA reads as TGTGCCAGCAGCTTGGGGGCAGGTGCCGAGACCCAGTACTTC. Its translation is CASSLGAGAETQYF.